The T cell receptor beta chain described here comes from a study of Ad26.COV2.S vaccination and SARS-CoV-2 variants. Broader study findings: Possibly, TCR breadth and depth analyses underestimated total T cell responses.

Trimming left V 10 bases short and J 8 bases short, with 17 bases between. Germline V gene sequence: CDR1 MGHDK, CDR2 SYGVNS. This CDR3 is 12 amino acids long. Turning to this clone: Its antigen is still unknown.

The assay was immunoSEQ multiplex PCR, and TCRdb's table has in-frame clones only and misses some. This table holds hundreds of thousands of clones, roughly four fifths found once. Treatment indicated: some 20 received Ad26.COV2.S at low or high dose, single or two shots; 5 received placebo; per-sample allocation not given. All samples were drawn on day 63, counting from the first vaccine or placebo injection. V usage is TRBV25-1 and J usage is TRBJ1-2, with a possible D match to TRBD1 (5 bases). The starting material was peripheral blood, obtained in a trial of Ad26.COV2.S vaccine versus placebo. The receptor comes from a person between 18 and 59 years old who received the Ad26.COV2.S COVID-19 vaccine or a placebo. The DNA of the CDR3 is TGTGCCACCAGGGTCGATTCAGGGGGCTACACCTTC. Protein product: CATRVDSGGYTF.